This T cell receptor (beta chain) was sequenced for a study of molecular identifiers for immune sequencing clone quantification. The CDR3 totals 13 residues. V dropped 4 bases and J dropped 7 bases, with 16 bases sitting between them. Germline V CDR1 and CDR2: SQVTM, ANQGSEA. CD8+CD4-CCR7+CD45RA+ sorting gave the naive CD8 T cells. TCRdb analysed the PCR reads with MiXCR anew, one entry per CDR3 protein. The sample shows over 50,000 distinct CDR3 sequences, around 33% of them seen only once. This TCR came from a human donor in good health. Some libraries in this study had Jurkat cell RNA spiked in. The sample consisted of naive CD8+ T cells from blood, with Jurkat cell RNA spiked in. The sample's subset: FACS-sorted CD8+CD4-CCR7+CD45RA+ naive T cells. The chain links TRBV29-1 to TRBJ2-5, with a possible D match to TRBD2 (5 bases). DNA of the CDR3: TGCAGCGTTGGGGAGAGGGATGAGAGGACCCAGTACTTC. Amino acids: CSVGERDERTQYF. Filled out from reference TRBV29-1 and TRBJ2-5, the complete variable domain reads SAVISQKPSRDICQRGTSLTIQCQVDSQVTMMFWYRQQPGQSLTLIATANQGSEATYESGFVIDKFPISRPNLTFSTLTVSNMSPEDSSIYLCSVGERDERTQYFGPGTRLLVL.